This T cell receptor (beta chain) came from a study of T cell responses to AZD1222 COVID-19 vaccine. Study-level background: Timing groups of about 4 and about 12 weeks for second doses were pooled. Regarding the study as a whole: It should be noted that donors were predominantly white British and more often female, and clonal diversity was possibly underestimated. Targeting of unmutated variant regions was reportedly seen in nearly half of spike-specific TCRs. CD4 TCRs associated with vaccination spanned spike, dominating at 160-218 and 743-854.

The table came from immunoSEQ multiplex PCR; TCRdb's copy has only in-frame clones and leaves some out. The sample has about 110,000 clones; roughly 91% are singletons. This CDR3 contains 16 residues. Germline-derived CDR1 and CDR2 are SGDLS and YYNGEE. Deletions cut 0 bases from V and 5 bases from J, with 14 bases between. Turning to this clone: Its antigen is unknown.

The receptor was derived from an adult in good health. V gene TRBV9 combines with J gene TRBJ2-2, with D tentatively TRBD1 or TRBD2 (6 bases each). Sequenced here: peripheral blood, sampled on day 0 of AZD1222 vaccination. The CDR3 DNA follows: TGTGCCAGCAGCGTAGCTTCGGGGGCCGGGACCGGGGAGCTGTTTTTT. Protein: CASSVASGAGTGELFF.